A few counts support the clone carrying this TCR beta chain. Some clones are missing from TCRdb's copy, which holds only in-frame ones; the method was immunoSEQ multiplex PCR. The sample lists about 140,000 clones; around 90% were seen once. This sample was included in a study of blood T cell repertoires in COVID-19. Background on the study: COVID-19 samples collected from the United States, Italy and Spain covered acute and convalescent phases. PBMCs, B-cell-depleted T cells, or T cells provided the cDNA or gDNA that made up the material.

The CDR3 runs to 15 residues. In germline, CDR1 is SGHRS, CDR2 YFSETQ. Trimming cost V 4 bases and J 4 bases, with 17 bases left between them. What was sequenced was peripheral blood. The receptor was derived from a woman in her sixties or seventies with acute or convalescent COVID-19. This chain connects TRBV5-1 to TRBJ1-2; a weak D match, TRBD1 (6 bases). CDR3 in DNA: TGCGCCAGCAGCCCTGGACAGCTTATACTCTATGGCTACACCTTC. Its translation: CASSPGQLILYGYTF.